The sequence of this T cell receptor beta chain was determined in a study of T cells in Graves' hyperthyroidism and ophthalmopathy. The study's findings and limits: In simple terms, a model built on 13 V-J features told ophthalmopathy apart from stable hyperthyroidism.

The CDR3 is 16 amino acids. Germline V gene data show CDR1 as KGHDR and CDR2 as SFDVKD. Template material for amplifying TCR beta CDR3 regions consisted of RNA transcripts. HTBI primers drove first-round RT-PCR of the TCR CDR3. A single record per CDR3 protein comes from TCRdb applying MiXCR to the multiplex PCR reads. The sample records roughly 380,000 distinct CDR3 sequences, roughly 12% being singletons. Details on this clonotype: Its antigen is not identified. At one end, the junction sequence differs from germline, possibly due to a read error.

Each patient was aged 18 to 65 and had newly diagnosed hyperthyroidism of under 2 months' duration. Not enrolled were patients with uncontrolled infection, other autoimmune disease, pregnancy or lactation. The sequenced sample was blood. V is TRBV24-1 and J is TRBJ2-1; D perhaps matches TRBD2 (5 bases). This receptor was obtained from a man aged 25-40 years with Graves' hyperthyroidism that later progressed to Graves' ophthalmopathy. The CDR3 is CATSDFGERSYNEQFF. CDR3 coding DNA: TGTGCCACCAGCGATTTTGGGGAGCGCTCCTACAATGAGCAGTTCTTC.